A selection of T cell receptor beta chains follows, all from one sample in a study of cytomegalovirus exposure and HLA in healthy donors. Sequencing was performed with immunoSEQ multiplex PCR; in TCRdb, only in-frame clones are kept and a portion is missing. The table has roughly 150,000 clones, about 86% seen once. The specimen sequenced was PBMCs. These receptors were taken from a woman aged 30 to 39 in good health and CMV-seronegative. Both conserved end residues are part of each CDR3. A D gene is named only where the DNA matches it firmly. Expanded clones get a size class; other rows say once, few or many, or leave the size out.

>TRBD1|TRBV7-8|few|TRBJ2-3
TGTGCCAGCAGCTCGACAGGGGAGAGAGATACGCAGTATTTT
CASSSTGERDTQYF
>-|TRBV19|-|TRBJ2-7
TGTGCCAGTAGTATAGATGGCTCGACTAGTTCGCCGTACTTC
CASSIDGSTSSPYF
>-|TRBV5-4|-|TRBJ2-1
TGTGCCAGCAGCTTGGGTGGGAGTACTAATGAGCAGTTCTTC
CASSLGGSTNEQFF
>TRBD1|TRBV4-3|-|TRBJ1-5
TGCGCCAGCAGCCAAGAGTGGACAGGATATCAGCCCCAGCATTTT
CASSQEWTGYQPQHF
>-|TRBV6-5|-|TRBJ1-1
TGTGCCAGCAGGGGGGGGCGGTTTGAAGCTTTCTTT
CASRGGRFEAFF
>-|TRBV6-1|-|TRBJ2-7
TGTGCCACCAAAAGGCGAGTAGGGGCCGAGCAGTACTTC
CATKRRVGAEQYF
>TRBD2|TRBV11-3|-|TRBJ2-1
TGTGCCAGCAGCGCGAGGACTAGCGGGAGCTCGCTAATCTTC
CASSARTSGSSLIF
>-|TRBV28|-|TRBJ2-5
TGTGCCAGCAGTCGTCAAGAGGCGCGGACCCAGTACTTC
CASSRQEARTQYF
>-|TRBV4-2|-|TRBJ2-7
TGTGCCAGCAGCCAAGATGTTAATAGCGGTGGCGAGCAGTACTTC
CASSQDVNSGGEQYF
>-|TRBV14|-|TRBJ1-1
TGTGCCAGCAGCCAAGCGGGGGGGTCCAACACTGAAGCTTTCTTT
CASSQAGGSNTEAFF
>TRBD2|TRBV19|few|TRBJ2-2
TGTGCCAGTAGGGAACTAGCGGGAGGATCAAGGGAGCTGTTTTTT
CASRELAGGSRELFF
>-|TRBV6-1|-|TRBJ1-1
TGTGCCAGCAGGGAAACAGGCTTGAACACTGAAGCTTTCTTT
CASRETGLNTEAFF
>-|TRBV7-3|-|TRBJ2-1
TGTGCCAGCAGCTTAAACGGTCCTGAGCAGTTCTTC
CASSLNGPEQFF
>-|TRBV11-2|-|TRBJ2-3
TGTGCCAGCAGCTTAGACAGCGTGGATACGCAGTATTTT
CASSLDSVDTQYF
>-|TRBV6-6|-|TRBJ2-1
TGTGCCAGCAGTATAGGAGGGGCAGACAATGAGCAGTTCTTC
CASSIGGADNEQFF
>TRBD2|TRBV7-2|-|TRBJ2-1
TGTGCCAGCAGCCCTGGAATCAGACTAGCGTGGGGGAATGAGCAGTTCTTC
CASSPGIRLAWGNEQFF
>-|TRBV5-6|-|TRBJ1-1
TGTGCCAGCAGTACTATGAACACTGAAGCTTTCTTT
CASSTMNTEAFF
>-|TRBV20-1|-|TRBJ1-1
TGCAGTGCTAGGAGTTTCACTGAAGCTTTCTTT
CSARSFTEAFF
>TRBD1|TRBV28|-|TRBJ1-4
TGTGCCAGCAGCCGAAACAGGGGGTTCTTAGATGAAAAACTGTTTTTT
CASSRNRGFLDEKLFF
>-|TRBV4-2|once|TRBJ2-3
TGTGCCAGCAGCTCCTCCGGTAGCGGCTCAGATACGCAGTATTTT
CASSSSGSGSDTQYF
>-|TRBV7-2|-|TRBJ1-3
TGTGCCAGCAGCGATACAGGGTGGGCTGGAAACACCATATATTTT
CASSDTGWAGNTIYF
>-|TRBV30|-|TRBJ1-1
TGTGCCTGGTCTGGACCGGGAACAACTGAAGCTTTCTTT
CAWSGPGTTEAFF
>-|TRBV30|once|TRBJ1-1
TGTGCCTGGAGTGTAGGGGCTGTGGCTGAAGCTTTCTTT
CAWSVGAVAEAFF
>-|TRBV9|-|TRBJ2-2
TGTGCCAGCAGCGTAAGCAGGGGCACCGGGGAGCTGTTTTTT
CASSVSRGTGELFF
>-|TRBV5-4|few|TRBJ2-5
TGTGCCAGCAGCTTGAGGGGATCCGGGAAGACCCAGTACTTC
CASSLRGSGKTQYF
>TRBD2|TRBV7-3|-|TRBJ2-1
TGTGCCAGCAGCTTAATGTTCCCGGCTAGCGGGAGGACAAACAATGAGCAGTTCTTC
CASSLMFPASGRTNNEQFF
>-|TRBV6-5|-|TRBJ2-3
TGTGCCAGCAGCGGACTTCACACAGATACGCAGTATTTT
CASSGLHTDTQYF
>-|TRBV5-1|-|TRBJ1-5
TGCGCCAGCAGCCCGAATAGCAGGGGAATTGATAGCAATCAGCCCCAGCATTTT
CASSPNSRGIDSNQPQHF
>-|TRBV4-3|-|TRBJ1-1
TGCGCCAGCAGCCAAGGCCCGGGTCATAAAACGGACACTGAAGCTTTCTTT
CASSQGPGHKTDTEAFF
>-|TRBV30|few|TRBJ1-2
TGTGCGCGGGACGAAGGGTCTGGCTACACCTTC
CARDEGSGYTF
>TRBD1|TRBV5-1|-|TRBJ2-1
TGCGCCAGCAGCCACACAGGGGAAGGGGGAAATGAGCAGTTCTTC
CASSHTGEGGNEQFF
>TRBD2|TRBV4-2|-|TRBJ2-3
TGTGCCAGCAGCCCCACCTTGGTAGCGGGAGGGACAGGAGATACGCAGTATTTT
CASSPTLVAGGTGDTQYF
>-|TRBV5-4|few|TRBJ1-1
TGTGCCAGCAGCTTGGTTGGGCGGATGAACACTGAAGCTTTCTTT
CASSLVGRMNTEAFF
>TRBD1|TRBV19|-|TRBJ1-2
TGTGCCAGTAGCAGATCAGGGGGAGCTAACTATGGCTACACCTTC
CASSRSGGANYGYTF
>TRBD1|TRBV27|-|TRBJ2-3
TGTGCCAGCAGCCACGGTCAGACAGGGCGGACAGATACGCAGTATTTT
CASSHGQTGRTDTQYF
>-|TRBV6-1|-|TRBJ1-5
TGTGCCAGTCGACGTAGCAATCAGCCCCAGCATTTT
CASRRSNQPQHF
>-|TRBV21-1|once|TRBJ2-7
TGTGCCAGCAGCAAAGTTCGAGCGGGGGGGTCCTCCTACGAGCAGTACTTC
CASSKVRAGGSSYEQYF
>TRBD1|TRBV19|-|TRBJ1-6
TGTGCCAGTACTGGACAGGGAAGGTATAATTCACCCCTCCACTTT
CASTGQGRYNSPLHF
>TRBD1|TRBV4-3|-|TRBJ2-3
TGCGCCAGCAGCCAAGAACAGGGGTGGACAGATACGCAGTATTTT
CASSQEQGWTDTQYF
>TRBD1|TRBV9|once|TRBJ1-4
TGTGCCAGCAGCGCGGCAGGGGGAGCAACTAATGAAAAACTGTTTTTT
CASSAAGGATNEKLFF
>TRBD1|TRBV7-9|-|TRBJ1-3
TGTGCCAGCAGCCCGACAGGGCACTCTGGAAACACCATATATTTT
CASSPTGHSGNTIYF
>TRBD1|TRBV18|-|TRBJ1-5
TGTGCCAGCTCACAGGACAGGGATCAGCCCCAGCATTTT
CASSQDRDQPQHF
>TRBD1|TRBV5-1|-|TRBJ1-5
TGCGCCAGCAGCCCAGGACAGGGGGGACAGCCCCAGCATTTT
CASSPGQGGQPQHF
>-|TRBV19|-|TRBJ2-7
TGTGCCAGTAGTCCCCGGAGAGGGGGTGGGTACGAGCAGTACTTC
CASSPRRGGGYEQYF
>TRBD1|TRBV11-2|-|TRBJ1-4
TGTGCCAGCAGCTTAGGACAGGGCGCTAATGAAAAACTGTTTTTT
CASSLGQGANEKLFF
>-|TRBV18|-|TRBJ1-3
TGTGCCAGCTCACCGGACAGAAACACCATATATTTT
CASSPDRNTIYF
>TRBD2|TRBV7-6|-|TRBJ2-1
TGTGCCAGCAGCTCCGGCCCGGGACTAGCCTACAATGAGCAGTTCTTC
CASSSGPGLAYNEQFF
>-|TRBV27|-|TRBJ1-1
TGTGCCAGCAGGCATAGGGAGAACACTGAAGCTTTCTTT
CASRHRENTEAFF
>TRBD2|TRBV2|-|TRBJ2-5
TGTGCCAGCAGTCGCCAGACTAGCGGAGAAGAGACCCAGTACTTC
CASSRQTSGEETQYF
>TRBD1|TRBV15|-|TRBJ2-2
TGTGCCACCAGCAGCCGACAGGGGCCCACCGGGGAGCTGTTTTTT
CATSSRQGPTGELFF
>TRBD1|TRBV6-6|once|TRBJ2-1
TGTGCCGGTGGACAGGTCGGCAATGAGCAGTTCTTC
CAGGQVGNEQFF
>-|TRBV7-3|-|TRBJ2-1
TGTGCCAGCAGCTTATATAGGGAAGGAGTTAGCAATGAGCAGTTCTTC
CASSLYREGVSNEQFF
>TRBD2|TRBV5-1|-|TRBJ2-2
TGCGCCAGCAGCGGATGGACTAGCGGGAACACCGGGGAGCTGTTTTTT
CASSGWTSGNTGELFF
>-|TRBV7-2|-|TRBJ1-3
TGTGCCAGCAGCCCCCGAGACTCTGGAAACACCATATATTTT
CASSPRDSGNTIYF
>-|TRBV9|few|TRBJ1-1
TGTGCCAGCAGCACCGGATCAGGCTACATGAACACTGAAGCTTTCTTT
CASSTGSGYMNTEAFF